Below, 19 T cell receptor beta chains from the same sample are listed, as sequenced in a study of blood T cells in healthy people across ages. The use of a sample-barcoded 5' primer and a J-beta primer mix characterized a second PCR of roughly 6 to 11 cycles. TCRdb called the 5' RACE reads again in MiXCR, with one record for every CDR3 protein. The sample records about 1,600,000 distinct CDR3 sequences, around two fifths being singletons. Material: blood. The receptors were gathered from a young woman in good health.

The rearrangement links TRBV6-6 to TRBJ1-1; D unclear. V gave up 0 bases and J gave up 0 bases, with 11 bases separating them. Germline values: CDR1 MNHNY, CDR2 SVGAGI (reference sequence). The CDR3 is 16 residues long. Here the CDR3 DNA reads TGTGCCAGCAGTTACTCCCCTTCAGCGATGAACACTGAAGCTTTCTTT. Translated, it gives CASSYSPSAMNTEAFF.

In the case of this clonotype: This may be a read error: a much more frequent sequence differs by one nucleotide. The V and J genes are TRBV5-1 and TRBJ2-7, with TRBD2 matching 7 bases. Looked up from germline, CDR1 is SGHRS and CDR2 is YFSETQ. The ends lost 0 bases at V and 7 bases at J; junction bases unmatched: 13. There are 16 residues in the CDR3. As DNA, the CDR3 is TGCGCCAGCAGCTTGGTAGCGGGTACTCCCTACAATGAGCAGTACTTC. Its protein is CASSLVAGTPYNEQYF.

The chain uses TRBV29-1 and TRBJ2-3; D may correspond to TRBD1 or TRBD2 (5 bases each). The V gene lost 7 bases and the J gene lost 0 bases, with 14 bases spanning the gap. The length of the CDR3 is 14 residues. Germline CDR1 reads SQVTM; CDR2 reads ANQGSEA. CDR3 in amino acids: CSAEGQFSTDTQYF. DNA of the CDR3: TGCAGCGCCGAGGGGCAGTTCAGCACAGATACGCAGTATTTT.

The chain employs TRBV9 and TRBJ1-2; no definite D call. The germline V gene has CDR1 SGDLS and CDR2 YYNGEE. The germline V and J ends were trimmed by 4 bases and 4 bases, with 17 bases remaining between them. The CDR3 has 15 amino acids. This CDR3 is CASSPEGGYSYGYTF. The CDR3 DNA is TGTGCCAGCAGCCCCGAGGGTGGCTATAGCTATGGCTACACCTTC.

The V gene is TRBV2, the J gene TRBJ2-7, with D possibly matching TRBD1 (5 bases). This CDR3 has 13 residues. The V and J ends lost 4 bases and 5 bases respectively, with 12 bases between them. CDR1 and CDR2 from the germline V gene are SNHLY and FYNNEI. The CDR3 DNA reads TGTGCCAGCAGTGTGTTGCAGGGCGACGAGCAGTACTTC. This codes for CASSVLQGDEQYF.

This clonotype was counted between two and nine times. The chain couples TRBV7-9 to TRBJ2-1; 7 nucleotides agree with TRBD1. The V segment lost 5 bases and the J segment 4 bases; nucleotides outside the gene matches: 11. The CDR3 has 16 amino acids. The V gene's germline CDR1 is SEHNR and CDR2 FQNEAQ (reference sequence). The CDR3 spells CASSRAGEQGYNEQFF. The CDR3 nucleotides are TGTGCCAGCAGCCGAGCCGGGGAACAGGGGTACAATGAGCAGTTCTTC.

This chain links TRBV11-2 with TRBJ2-5, with TRBD1 matching over 10 bases. Germline V gene data show CDR1 as SGHAT and CDR2 as FQNNGV. V dropped 6 bases and J dropped 11; count of bases not matched to a gene: 21. This CDR3 has 17 amino acids. The CDR3 nucleotides read TGTGCCAGCAGAGCCGGGACAGGGGTCTACATTTACAATGAGCAGTACTTC. Translated, it gives CASRAGTGVYIYNEQYF.

The rearrangement links TRBV24-1 to TRBJ1-4; weak D call: TRBD1 (5 bases). V was shortened by 9 bases and J by 6 bases, with 13 bases between the two germline ends. From germline, CDR1 is KGHDR and CDR2 SFDVKD. CDR3 length: 13 residues. CDR3 loop: CATPGRQDEKLFF. CDR3 DNA sequence: TGTGCCACCCCAGGGCGGCAAGATGAAAAACTGTTTTTT.

This clonotype was counted ten times or more. This rearrangement joins TRBV25-1 to TRBJ2-5; 14 bases map to TRBD2. J lost 4 bases, V lost 5 bases, and 3 bases had no gene match. CDR1 is MGHDK, CDR2 SYGVNS, per germline. The CDR3 is 15 residues long. Written as DNA, the CDR3 is TGTGCCAGCAGTCCGACTAGCGGGGGGGCAGAGACCCAGTACTTC. This encodes CASSPTSGGAETQYF.

The chain has TRBV7-2 and TRBJ2-4; a possible D gene is TRBD1 (6 bases). CDR1 SGHTA and CDR2 FQGNSA come from the germline V gene. V lost 3 bases to trimming and J lost 0 bases, with 9 bases between them. The CDR3 contains 15 residues. The CDR3 protein is CASSLGAVAKNIQYF. The CDR3 region has the DNA TGTGCCAGCAGCTTGGGGGCGGTAGCCAAAAACATTCAGTACTTC.

The CDR3 region has the DNA TGCAGTGCTAGAAGGGAGGGCCATGAAGCTTTCTTT. Translation gives CSARREGHEAFF. V gene TRBV20-1 combines with J gene TRBJ1-1; D is uncertain. CDR3 length: 12 residues. V gave up 2 bases and J gave up 7 bases, with 11 bases separating them. CDR1 and CDR2 (germline): DFQATT, SNEGSKA (reference sequence).

The CDR3 here is CASSNPRHPQYF. CDR3 bases: TGTGCCAGCAGTAACCCCCGCCACCCGCAGTATTTT. The chain combines TRBV6-2 or TRBV6-3 with TRBJ2-3; D remains unclear. Trimming took off 5 bases at V and 10 bases at J, with 13 bases between the two ends. The germline gives CDR1 MNHEY, CDR2 SVGEGT. The CDR3 length is 12 residues.

This clonotype was seen a few times. This chain joins TRBV20-1 and TRBJ2-7; 16 bases map to TRBD2. This CDR3 comprises 17 residues. Germline lookup yields CDR1 DFQATT and CDR2 SNEGSKA (reference sequence). The trim removed 5 bases at V and 1 base at J, leaving 8 bases unmatched. The CDR3 DNA follows: TGCAGTGCTCCGGCGGGACTAGCGGGAGGGCCGTCCTACGAGCAGTACTTC. Its protein is CSAPAGLAGGPSYEQYF.

This clonotype was counted only a few times. The chain joins TRBV10-3 to TRBJ2-3, with 11 nucleotides matching TRBD2. CDR3 length: 18 amino acids. Germline V lookup: CDR1 ENHRY, CDR2 SYGVKD. V lost 4 bases, J lost 0 bases, and 9 bases stayed unmatched. CDR3 nucleotide sequence: TGTGCCATCAGTGGGCCCTCTCCTAGCGGGGGGAGCACAGATACGCAGTATTTT. Protein product: CAISGPSPSGGSTDTQYF.

The chain employs TRBV2 and TRBJ1-5; 7 bases match TRBD1. CDR1 is SNHLY and CDR2 is FYNNEI in the germline V gene. This CDR3 is built from 14 residues. The ends lost 3 bases at V and 5 bases at J; junction bases unmatched: 4. The CDR3 here is CASSDRQGYQPQHF. CDR3 nucleotide sequence: TGTGCCAGCAGTGATAGACAGGGATATCAGCCCCAGCATTTT.

The chain couples TRBV27 to TRBJ2-3; 12 nucleotides align to TRBD2. The J segment lost 6 bases and the V segment lost 3 bases, leaving 4 bases of the junction unmatched. CDR1 MNHEY and CDR2 SMNVEV come from the germline V gene (reference sequence). The CDR3 is 15 residues long. CDR3 coding DNA: TGTGCCAGCAGTTTGACTAGCGGGAGTATGGATACGCAGTATTTT. This gives the protein CASSLTSGSMDTQYF.

The V and J genes are TRBV20-1 and TRBJ2-1; 11 bases align to TRBD2. V lost 3 bases, J lost 13 bases, and 14 bases stayed unmatched. Germline CDR1 reads DFQATT; CDR2 reads SNEGSKA (reference sequence). This CDR3 is built from 15 residues. CDR3: CSARRTSGLGETQFF. The DNA of the CDR3 is TGCAGTGCTAGGAGGACTAGCGGGCTTGGGGAGACCCAGTTCTTC.

This clonotype showed up just a few times. The V call is TRBV5-1, the J call TRBJ2-1, with D possibly matching TRBD2 (7 bases). Per germline, CDR1 SGHRS and CDR2 YFSETQ. The ends were cut back, 4 bases at V and 7 bases at J, with 18 bases in the middle. The length of the CDR3 is 15 residues. CDR3: CASSPGGQNWNEQFF. The CDR3 nucleotides read TGCGCCAGCAGCCCCGGGGGGCAAAATTGGAATGAGCAGTTCTTC.

The chain has TRBV28 and TRBJ2-5; no definite D call. The CDR3 totals 14 residues. From germline, CDR1 is MDHEN and CDR2 SYDVKM. V gave up 9 bases and J gave up 4 bases, with 18 bases separating them. CDR3 residues: CASSAIMSVETQYF. The CDR3 region has the DNA TGTGCCAGTTCAGCAATTATGTCTGTAGAGACCCAGTACTTC. Full variable domain (outside the CDR3, taken from reference TRBV28 and TRBJ2-5): DVKVTQSSRYLVKRTGEKVFLECVQDMDHENMFWYRQDPGLGLRLIYFSYDVKMKEKGDIPEGYSVSREKKERFSLILESASTNQTSMYLCASSAIMSVETQYFGPGTRLLVL.